The 23 T cell receptor beta chains below come from one sample, sequenced in a study of blood T cells in healthy people across ages. Primed by a sample-barcoded 5' primer and a J-beta primer mix, a second PCR proceeded for about 6 to 12 cycles. TCRdb passed the 5' RACE reads through MiXCR, listing each CDR3 protein once. The table records some 1.8 million distinct CDR3 sequences, approximately 40% of them present only once. The source material was blood. The receptor source for this set is a human donor in good health.

This clonotype was seen more than once but under ten times. The chain recombines TRBV12-3 or TRBV12-4 with TRBJ2-3; TRBD2 matches 8 bases. The junction had 9 bases not matched to a gene; V was cut back by 3 bases and J by 1 base. This CDR3 region has 17 residues. This CDR3 is CASSFLRTRGGTDTQYF. CDR3 coding DNA: TGTGCCAGCAGTTTCTTAAGAACGCGGGGGGGCACAGATACGCAGTATTTT.

This clonotype occurred once. The chain employs TRBV5-1 and TRBJ2-3; D not certain. Deletions cut 0 bases from V and 0 bases from J, with 11 bases between. CDR1 and CDR2 (germline): SGHRS, YFSETQ. The CDR3 is 16 residues long. Here the CDR3 DNA reads TGCGCCAGCAGCTTGGGGCCGTCTCCAAGCACAGATACGCAGTATTTT. Encoded protein: CASSLGPSPSTDTQYF.

The J gene is TRBJ1-6, the V gene TRBV20-1, with D possibly being TRBD1 (5 bases). Trimming took off 3 bases at V and 7 bases at J, with 13 bases between the two ends. Germline assignment: CDR1 DFQATT and CDR2 SNEGSKA (reference sequence). CDR3 length equals 14 residues. The CDR3 sequence is CSARDLRGNSPLHF. CDR3 sequence (DNA): TGCAGTGCTAGGGACCTGCGGGGGAATTCACCCCTCCACTTT.

In its sample, this clonotype was seen a few times. V is TRBV6-5 and J is TRBJ1-6; TRBD1 agrees at 7 bases. Germline trimming cut 3 bases from V and 8 bases from J; bases unmatched to any gene: 4. CDR1 and CDR2 (germline): MNHEY, SVGAGI. This CDR3 has 14 residues. The CDR3 DNA reads TGTGCCAGCAGTTATGGGACAGACTATTCACCCCTCCACTTT. It codes for CASSYGTDYSPLHF.

The rearrangement joins TRBV20-1 to TRBJ2-5; D is tentatively TRBD1 or TRBD2 (5 bases each). Germline CDR1 and CDR2: DFQATT and SNEGSKA (reference sequence). V was trimmed by 3 bases and J by 4 bases, leaving 9 bases between them. The CDR3 is made up of 12 amino acids. The CDR3 coding sequence is TGCAGTGCTAGTGGGGACCCAGAGACCCAGTACTTC. It encodes CSASGDPETQYF.

This sequence joins TRBV28 and TRBJ2-3; a possible D gene is TRBD2 (6 bases). Deletions cut 7 bases from V and 4 bases from J, with 15 bases between. Germline CDR1 MDHEN, CDR2 SYDVKM. This CDR3 is 14 amino acids long. The CDR3 here is CASKGGSSADTQYF. CDR3 DNA sequence: TGTGCCAGCAAGGGAGGATCTAGCGCAGATACGCAGTATTTT.

This clonotype has more than one count but fewer than ten. The chain has TRBV5-1 and TRBJ1-4; D ambiguous. Germline assignment: CDR1 SGHRS and CDR2 YFSETQ. This CDR3 is 18 amino acids long. Trimming removed 0 bases at V and 0 bases at J, with 15 bases between. The CDR3 nucleotides are TGCGCCAGCAGCTTGGTTGGGAACGGAGCCACAACTAATGAAAAACTGTTTTTT. Translation: CASSLVGNGATTNEKLFF.

The chain has TRBV12-3 or TRBV12-4 and TRBJ2-1; the match to TRBD2 covers 8 bases. The CDR3 has 15 residues. The ends lost 5 bases at V and 6 bases at J; junction bases unmatched: 9. This chain's CDR3 is CASSDSGVGSNEQFF. CDR3 nucleotide sequence: TGTGCCAGCAGTGATAGCGGGGTAGGCTCCAATGAGCAGTTCTTC.

This clonotype was detected a few times. The J gene is TRBJ2-5, the V gene TRBV5-6; D uncertain. The J call may be mistaken, given a closer DNA end match to TRBJ2-7. This CDR3 has 15 amino acids. Germline loops: CDR1 SGHDT, CDR2 YYEEEE. CDR3 DNA sequence: TGTGCCAGCAGCTTGGTTATGTCGATCCCCTACGAGCAGTACTTC. This translates into CASSLVMSIPYEQYF.

This clonotype was seen only a few times. V usage is TRBV6-4 and J usage is TRBJ1-2, with D tentatively TRBD1 (6 bases). The CDR3 sequence is 17 residues long. Germline V gene sequence: CDR1 MRHNA, CDR2 SNTAGT. Trimming left V 3 bases short and J 1 base short, with 18 bases between. DNA of the CDR3: TGTGCCAGCAGTGAATCACCGGGGGCCGTGTATAACTATGGCTACACCTTC. Translating it yields CASSESPGAVYNYGYTF.

This chain uses TRBV6-2 or TRBV6-3 with TRBJ2-3; the D is unclear. Deletions cut 3 bases from V and 5 bases from J, with 12 bases between. The CDR3 consists of 14 residues. CDR1 MNHEY and CDR2 SVGEGT come from the germline V gene. The CDR3 DNA is TGTGCCAGCAGTTATAGGCAGTTGAGAGATACGCAGTATTTT. This gives the protein CASSYRQLRDTQYF.

This sequence joins TRBV7-9 and TRBJ1-5; D perhaps matches TRBD1 (5 bases). The germline V gene has CDR1 SEHNR and CDR2 FQNEAQ (reference sequence). CDR3 length: 13 residues. The V end was cut by 2 bases, the J end by 7 bases, with 9 bases between. This CDR3 reads CASSLTTGQPQHF. Here the CDR3 DNA reads TGTGCCAGCAGCTTAACCACAGGACAGCCCCAGCATTTT.

The sample holds a few counts of this clonotype. This sequence joins TRBV20-1 and TRBJ2-3; D gene uncertain. Trimming removed 6 bases from V and 2 bases from J, with 9 bases in between. The germline gives CDR1 DFQATT, CDR2 SNEGSKA (reference sequence). The CDR3 length is 12 residues. The CDR3 sequence is CSALRYTDTQYF. Written as DNA, the CDR3 is TGCAGTGCCCTCCGGTACACAGATACGCAGTATTTT.

CDR3 sequence (DNA): TGCAGTGCTACCCCCTCCTACAATGAGCAGTACTTC. Translating gives CSATPSYNEQYF. V usage is TRBV20-1 and J usage is TRBJ2-4; no firm D call. CDR3 length equals 12 residues. CDR1 and CDR2 from the germline V gene are DFQATT and SNEGSKA (reference sequence). Trimming cost V 4 bases and J 13 bases, with 17 bases left between them.

This sequence joins TRBV7-9 and TRBJ2-7, with D unclear. This CDR3 contains 15 residues. Germline assignment: CDR1 SEHNR and CDR2 FQNEAQ (reference sequence). Trimming shortened V by 0 bases and J by 3 bases, and 12 bases separated the two germline ends. The CDR3 nucleotides read TGTGCCAGCAGCTTAGCTGCCCAGGAGTTCTACGAGCAGTACTTC. Encoded protein: CASSLAAQEFYEQYF.

This rearrangement joins TRBV28 to TRBJ1-6, with 8 positions matching TRBD1. Germline V gives CDR1 MDHEN, CDR2 SYDVKM. The ends lost 6 bases at V and 9 bases at J; junction bases unmatched: 10. The CDR3 is 15 amino acids. CDR3 DNA: TGTGCCAGCAGCTACAAAGACAGGGGTCGTTCACCCCTCCACTTT. Its translation is CASSYKDRGRSPLHF.

This clonotype occurred a few times. The J gene is TRBJ2-7, the V gene TRBV11-2; tentatively, D is TRBD1 (6 bases). This CDR3 contains 14 residues. V was cut by 5 bases and J by 3 bases, with 14 bases left in between. The V gene's germline CDR1 is SGHAT and CDR2 FQNNGV. CDR3 DNA sequence: TGTGCCAGCAGCCAGGACCGGGACAACTACGAGCAGTACTTC. Its translation: CASSQDRDNYEQYF.

The genes are TRBV6-4 and TRBJ2-2; tentative D call: TRBD1 (6 bases). Germline CDR1 and CDR2: MRHNA and SNTAGT. CDR3 length: 13 amino acids. V was cut by 5 bases and J by 8 bases, with 12 bases left in between. CDR3 amino acids: CASSKQGTGELFF. In nucleotides, the CDR3 is TGTGCCAGCAGTAAACAGGGAACGGGGGAGCTGTTTTTT.

This clonotype occurred a few times. V gene TRBV4-1 combines with J gene TRBJ2-7; D is unresolved. The ends were cut back, 4 bases at V and 4 bases at J, with 14 bases in the middle. This CDR3 is 14 amino acids long. Germline V gives CDR1 MGHRA, CDR2 YSYEKL. DNA of the CDR3: TGCGCCAGCAGCCTGAACCTCGACCAATACGAGCAGTACTTC. Its protein is CASSLNLDQYEQYF.

This clonotype was seen once. V usage is TRBV21-1 and J usage is TRBJ2-7; the listed D gene, TRBD1, was not tested against the DNA. The J call is in doubt because the DNA end fits TRBJ2-5 better. TRBV21-1 is marked as a pseudogene. CDR3 length: 18 residues. The CDR3 loop reads CASSIRKGPGRGSETQYF. The CDR3 coding sequence is TGTGCCAGCAGCATTCGGAAGGGGCCGGGACGGGGAAGTGAGACCCAGTACTTC.

V and J are TRBV6-2 or TRBV6-3 and TRBJ1-2; TRBD1 is a possible D gene (5 bases). There are 15 residues in the CDR3. V was cut by 7 bases and J by 0 bases, with 15 bases left in between. CDR1 is MNHEY and CDR2 is SVGEGT in the germline V gene. CDR3 residues: CASKKGKETNYGYTF. The CDR3 DNA sequence: TGTGCCAGCAAAAAGGGGAAAGAGACTAACTATGGCTACACCTTC.

This clonotype was seen a few times. CDR3 residues: CASSLRSNYEQYF. CDR3 in DNA: TGTGCCAGCAGTTTAAGATCGAACTACGAGCAGTACTTC. The gene calls are TRBV12-3 or TRBV12-4 and TRBJ2-4; D not certain. The closer fit of TRBJ2-7 to the DNA end suggests the J call may be wrong. This CDR3 contains 13 residues.

This clonotype occurred a few times. The gene calls are TRBV20-1 and TRBJ2-5; possible D gene TRBD2, 7 bases. V was shortened by 2 bases and J by 5 bases, with 12 bases between the two germline ends. The CDR3 runs 13 residues. The germline gives CDR1 DFQATT, CDR2 SNEGSKA (reference sequence). The chain's CDR3 is CSARRGAQETQYF. CDR3 sequence (DNA): TGCAGTGCTAGACGGGGGGCCCAGGAGACCCAGTACTTC.